The T cell receptor (beta chain) described here comes from a study of cytomegalovirus exposure and HLA in healthy donors. The CDR3 sequence is 15 residues long. V dropped 3 bases and J dropped 0 bases, with 9 bases sitting between them. Germline V lookup: CDR1 KGHSH, CDR2 LQKENI. It was with 60 Vbeta and 13 Jbeta primers that the PCR ran. This table comes from immunoSEQ multiplex PCR, and its TCRdb copy is limited to in-frame clones, with some not included. The repertoire holds roughly 100,000 clones, with 78% as singletons. V usage is TRBV18 and J usage is TRBJ1-5; D unresolved. This clonotype originated in a young man in good health and CMV-seronegative. The sequenced material came from PBMCs. In nucleotides, the CDR3 is TGTGCCAGCTCACCTAATTACAATAGCAATCAGCCCCAGCATTTT. The encoded protein is CASSPNYNSNQPQHF.